Reported below is one T cell receptor (beta chain). This may arise from a read error, as a much more abundant clone is one base away. The germline V gene has CDR1 SGHKS and CDR2 YYEKEE (reference sequence). CDR3 size: 13 residues. Regarding time point: newly diagnosed GD, antithyroid drugs for less than 3 months. PBMCs were the source of the RNA used for TCR sequencing. HTBI primers from iRepertoire and Arm-PCR of CDR3 regions yielded the TCR beta libraries. TCRdb re-called the multiplex PCR reads through MiXCR, storing one row per CDR3 protein. The sample includes around 320,000 distinct CDR3 sequences, 16% seen only once; the top ten take 25% to 30%. This sample is part of a study of regulatory T cells in long-lasting Graves disease. Study details: Antithyroid drug intake by newly diagnosed Graves' patients had lasted under 3 months.

This same sample was also part of a study on T cells in Graves' hyperthyroidism and ophthalmopathy. From that study: When the TCR CDR3 underwent first-round RT-PCR, the HTBI primer set was used.

This material consisted of peripheral blood mononuclear cells (PBMCs), taken at new diagnosis, from a patient treated with antithyroid drugs. This receptor was obtained from a man between 40 and 49 years old with Graves disease. The V call is TRBV5-5, the J call TRBJ2-2; D is possibly TRBD1 (6 bases). The CDR3 nucleotides read TGTGCCAGCTCAACAGGGTTCACCGGGAAGCTGTTTTTT. Its protein product is CASSTGFTGKLFF.